One and the same sample provided the 8 T cell receptor beta chains below, sequenced in a study of shared clonotypes between healthy human individuals. Data came from immunoSEQ multiplex PCR; TCRdb stores just in-frame clones and leaves some out. The data show 400,000 to 600,000 clones, around 95% seen once. Material for sequencing was naive CD4+ T cells sorted from blood. The subset: CD45RA+ positively selected. Source of these receptors: a woman in her twenties or thirties in good health.

The chain couples TRBV7-6 to TRBJ2-2; 8 nucleotides match TRBD2. CDR3 length: 16 residues. Germline V lookup: CDR1 SGHVS, CDR2 FNYEAQ. V dropped 3 bases and J dropped 6; count of bases not matched to a gene: 9. The CDR3 region is CASSFSGLAGAGELFF. For the CDR3, the DNA is TGTGCCAGCAGCTTCTCCGGACTAGCTGGCGCCGGGGAGCTGTTTTTT.

The chain is built from TRBV5-5 and TRBJ2-7, with 7 bases that match TRBD2. The V and J ends lost 2 bases and 2 bases, in that order; junction bases with no gene match: 4. There are 14 residues in the CDR3. In germline, CDR1 is SGHKS, CDR2 YYEKEE (reference sequence). The CDR3 protein is CASSFLAAPYEQYF. For the CDR3, the DNA is TGTGCCAGCAGCTTTCTAGCGGCCCCCTACGAGCAGTACTTC.

This chain links TRBV18 with TRBJ1-2, with D perhaps matching TRBD1 (6 bases). Between the trimmed V and J ends, which lost 0 bases and 6 bases, there was a span of 11 bases. The CDR3 spans 14 residues. Germline CDR1 is KGHSH and CDR2 is LQKENI. In DNA, the CDR3 is TGTGCCAGCTCACCACCAGGGGGATGGGATGGCTACACCTTC. Protein sequence: CASSPPGGWDGYTF.

This chain uses TRBV6-1 with TRBJ2-7; 9 nucleotides agree with TRBD1. The CDR3 length is 13 residues. After removal of 6 bases from V and 9 bases from J, the junction contained 9 bases not matched to a gene. Per germline, CDR1 MNHNS and CDR2 SASEGT. The CDR3 sequence: CASRDRGISRQYF. In DNA, the CDR3 is TGTGCCAGCAGAGACAGGGGGATTTCGCGGCAGTACTTC.

The chain is built from TRBV5-1 and TRBJ2-6, with 11 bases lining up with TRBD2. There are 20 residues in the CDR3. Trimming at V came to 4 bases and at J to 0 bases, leaving 12 bases not matched to a gene. Germline lookup yields CDR1 SGHRS and CDR2 YFSETQ. The CDR3: CASSQGLAVGSFSGANVLTF. CDR3 DNA: TGCGCCAGCAGCCAGGGACTAGCGGTAGGTTCTTTCTCTGGGGCCAACGTCCTGACTTTC.

V gene TRBV29-1 combines with J gene TRBJ2-2, with 7 positions matching TRBD1. The germline V gene has CDR1 SQVTM and CDR2 ANQGSEA. The trim removed 5 bases at V and 6 bases at J, leaving 18 bases unmatched. The CDR3 is 17 residues long. The CDR3 loop is CSVSSRQGAPFAGELFF. CDR3 DNA sequence: TGCAGCGTTTCCTCAAGACAGGGTGCCCCATTCGCCGGGGAGCTGTTTTTT.

The chain joins TRBV7-9 to TRBJ1-4; 8 bases align to TRBD1. Germline loops: CDR1 SEHNR, CDR2 FQNEAQ (reference sequence). The CDR3 sequence is 15 residues long. J was trimmed by 5 bases and V by 5 bases; bases with no gene match: 7. CDR3 residues: CASSQGQGKNEKLFF. In DNA form, the CDR3 reads TGTGCCAGCAGCCAAGGACAGGGAAAAAATGAAAAACTGTTTTTT.

The rearrangement links TRBV7-2 to TRBJ2-7; D is possibly TRBD2 (6 bases). This CDR3 has 16 residues. Trimming took 5 bases from V and 4 from J, leaving 21 bases between them. The germline gives CDR1 SGHTA, CDR2 FQGNSA. DNA of the CDR3: TGTGCCAGCAGCCCGGTCCGGGACTGGCCCGGATACGAGCAGTACTTC. This sequence encodes CASSPVRDWPGYEQYF.